The clone carrying this TCR beta chain occurred many times. Its antigen is undetermined. Losses at the gene ends were 7 bases for V and 0 bases for J; bases not matched to a gene: 3. Germline loops: CDR1 MDHEN, CDR2 SYDVKM. This CDR3 is 13 amino acids long. TCR beta CDR3 regions were amplified from RNA. Primed by the HTBI set, a first-round RT-PCR was run on the TCR CDR3. MiXCR, run by TCRdb on the multiplex PCR reads, gives a single entry per CDR3 protein. The sample has around 500,000 distinct CDR3 sequences; approximately 15% are singletons. These data originate in a study of T cells in Graves' hyperthyroidism and ophthalmopathy. Study-level findings and limits: The model's output predicted ophthalmopathy at a median of roughly 6.9 months prior to onset.

The receptor's source is a middle-aged woman with Graves' hyperthyroidism. This chain joins TRBV28 and TRBJ2-7, with 7 bases lining up with TRBD2. The specimen was blood. DNA for the CDR3: TGTGCCAGCACGGGGAGGGTCTCCTACGAGCAGTACTTC. This codes for CASTGRVSYEQYF.